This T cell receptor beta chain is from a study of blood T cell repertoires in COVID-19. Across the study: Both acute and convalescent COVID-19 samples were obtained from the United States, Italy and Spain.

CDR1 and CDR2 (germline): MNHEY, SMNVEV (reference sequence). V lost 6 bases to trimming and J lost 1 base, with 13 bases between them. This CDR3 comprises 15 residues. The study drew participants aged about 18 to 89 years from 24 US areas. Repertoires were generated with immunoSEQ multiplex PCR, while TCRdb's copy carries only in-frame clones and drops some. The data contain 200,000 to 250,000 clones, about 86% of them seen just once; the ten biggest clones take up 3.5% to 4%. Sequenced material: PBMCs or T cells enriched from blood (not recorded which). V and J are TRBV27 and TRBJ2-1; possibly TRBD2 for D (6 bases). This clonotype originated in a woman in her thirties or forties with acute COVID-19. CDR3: CASRTSGLSYNEQFF. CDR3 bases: TGTGCCAGCAGGACGAGCGGGTTATCCTACAATGAGCAGTTCTTC.